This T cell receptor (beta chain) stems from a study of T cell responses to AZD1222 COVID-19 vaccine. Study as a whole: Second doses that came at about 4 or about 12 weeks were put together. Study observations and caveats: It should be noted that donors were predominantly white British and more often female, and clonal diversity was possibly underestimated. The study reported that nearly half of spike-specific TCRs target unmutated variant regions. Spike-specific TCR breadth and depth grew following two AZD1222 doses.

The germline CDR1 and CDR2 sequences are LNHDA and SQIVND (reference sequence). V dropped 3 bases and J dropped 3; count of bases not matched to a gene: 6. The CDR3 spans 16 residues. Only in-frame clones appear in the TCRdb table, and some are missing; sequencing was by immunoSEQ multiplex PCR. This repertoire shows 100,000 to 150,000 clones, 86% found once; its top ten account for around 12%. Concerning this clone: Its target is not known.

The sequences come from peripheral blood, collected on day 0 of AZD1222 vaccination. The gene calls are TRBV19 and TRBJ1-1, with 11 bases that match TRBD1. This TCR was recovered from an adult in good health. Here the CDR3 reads CASSIRTGGRDTEAFF. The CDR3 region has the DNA TGTGCCAGTAGTATCCGGACAGGGGGCAGGGACACTGAAGCTTTCTTT.